This T cell receptor (beta chain) was identified in a study of human T cells and chemical hapten exposure. CDR1 and CDR2 (germline): SGHNT, YENEEA. V was shortened by 2 bases and J by 8 bases, with 13 bases between the two germline ends. This CDR3 has 14 residues. Using its own MiXCR run on the RACE reads, TCRdb lists one record per CDR3 protein. The data show 150,000 or so distinct CDR3 sequences, with about 15% seen just once and 1.7% held by the top ten. Documented time point: patch test 1, 2 weeks after DPC sensitization. Treatment meaning: therapeutic diphenylcyclopropenone sensitization with weekly scalp DPC. Donation of samples came from alopecia patients who were 18 to 70 years old and suitable for DPC.

The TCR sequence derives from a woman in her thirties with alopecia areata. Some clones in this sample may be carry-over from other donors' samples. The specimen comprised whole blood, sampled in connection with sensitization to the hapten diphenylcyclopropenone (DPC). The chain has TRBV11-3 and TRBJ2-1; possible D gene TRBD2, 7 bases. The CDR3 is CASSLRGAVYEQFF. The CDR3 DNA follows: TGTGCCAGCAGCTTACGGGGGGCTGTATATGAGCAGTTCTTC.